This T cell receptor beta chain was observed in a study of vaccination and CD4 T cells after COVID-19. Turning to this clonotype: Its cognate antigen is unknown.

An Oncomine TCR Beta short-read assay was used to sequence the DNA from cultured CD4+ T cells. TCRdb fed the PCR reads into MiXCR, producing one record per CDR3 protein. The data show 9,000 to 10,000 distinct CDR3 sequences, with 34% seen just once and about 32% held by the top ten. Findings and caveats of the study: Median reactive clonotypes, those recognizing SARS-CoV-2, rose from 21 to 38, not significantly.

Treatment here: 10-day PBMC culture with coronavirus spike peptide pools or control peptides (ViraFEST assay). CD4+ T cells of the unexposed donor were collected before the COVID-19 pandemic (2011-2018). There are 15 residues in the CDR3. Trimming removed 2 bases at V and 5 bases at J, with 13 bases between. Germline CDR1 reads MGHDK; CDR2 reads SYGVNS. The TCR was taken from a human donor in good health. Sequencing was performed on CD4+ T cells from blood, cultured in vitro. The chain couples TRBV25-1 to TRBJ1-5; D not resolved. The CDR3 DNA reads TGTGCCAGCAGTGAACCCGGACGGTGGGATCAGCCCCAGCATTTT. Amino acids: CASSEPGRWDQPQHF. The full variable domain, in which reference TRBV25-1 and TRBJ1-5 provide the parts outside the CDR3, is EADIYQTPRYLVIGTGKKITLECSQTMGHDKMYWYQQDPGMELHLIHYSYGVNSTEKGDLSSESTVSRIRTEHFPLTLESARPSHTSQYLCASSEPGRWDQPQHFGDGTRLSIL.